A selection of T cell receptor beta chains follows, all from one sample in a study of precursors of human CD4 cytotoxic T cells. TCRdb re-called the reads through MiXCR, storing one row per CDR3 protein. Of 530 or so distinct CDR3 sequences in the sample, 21% were seen once. The sequencing input was memory CD4+ T cells from blood (PBMCs). The receptor set was obtained from a human donor in good health. Each CDR3 is given without its conserved first and last residue. Each record gives: J gene, V gene, CDR3 protein.

TRBJ2-6,TRBV5-1,ASSLLYGANVLT
TRBJ2-7,TRBV18,ASSPQGQDEQY
TRBJ2-1,TRBV7-9,ASRYNSGGSYNEQF
TRBJ2-7,TRBV20-1,SAQRASSSYEQY
TRBJ1-1,TRBV5-1,ASSLGGLGEAF
TRBJ2-1,TRBV11-2,ASSPSLAGGVYEQF
TRBJ2-7,TRBV11-2,ASSLLQGGYEQY
TRBJ2-5,TRBV7-2,ASTSRGEETQY
TRBJ2-7,TRBV5-1,ASSSADSGGPWYEQY